This TCR beta chain was sequenced for a study of T cells after yellow fever vaccination. The CDR3 has 15 residues. The V gene end was trimmed by 6 bases and the J gene end by 4 bases; junction bases not matched to a gene: 7. Per germline, CDR1 SNHLY and CDR2 FYNNEI. This clonotype was counted many times. TCRdb recomputed calls from the 5' RACE reads with MiXCR, one row per CDR3 protein. Seen here are some 300,000 distinct CDR3 sequences, less than 4.5% observed once, and the top ten hold around 24%. The source of this sequence is a man aged 18 to 29 who received the YFV17D yellow fever vaccine. V is TRBV2 and J is TRBJ1-3; TRBD1 matches at 9 bases. Source: PBMCs, taken on the day of the yellow fever booster vaccination. The CDR3 DNA reads TGTGCCAGCAGCCCTACCGGACAGGGGGGAAACACCATATATTTT. Protein: CASSPTGQGGNTIYF.